This TCR beta chain was sequenced in a study of blood T cell repertoires in COVID-19. Study details: Donors in the United States, Italy and Spain gave samples during acute or convalescent COVID-19.

In the authors' methods: Estimated nucleated cell counts came from reference gene primer amplification. Produced via immunoSEQ multiplex PCR; TCRdb's table is partial and in-frame only. V and J calls and clone size are copied from that table; D and trimming were computed from the DNA. The sample records over 90,000 clones, approximately 89% being singletons. Germline values: CDR1 KGHSH, CDR2 LQKENI. V was trimmed by 2 bases and J by 4 bases, leaving 11 bases between them. This CDR3 comprises 14 residues. The receptor was isolated from a woman aged 80 or over in a cohort sampled during active COVID-19. Source material: peripheral blood. The V and J genes are TRBV18 and TRBJ1-2, with D possibly being TRBD1 (5 bases). The DNA for the CDR3 is TGTGCCAGCTCACCAGCCAGGGAAAGCTATGGCTACACCTTC. It encodes CASSPARESYGYTF.